This is a list of T cell receptor beta chains from one sample in a study of shared clonotypes between healthy human individuals. Generated by immunoSEQ multiplex PCR, the TCRdb table keeps only in-frame clones and is missing some. The data show millions of clones, 93% seen once. The sequenced material came from naive CD4+ T cells from PBMCs. The receptor source for this set is a man between 18 and 35 years old in good health. Some clones in this sample may be carry-over from other donors' samples. The conserved cysteine and the conserved F or W are not part of the CDR3 here. The order of the fields is J gene, D gene, V gene, CDR3 protein. D genes are given only for firm matches.

>TRBJ2-7|TRBD2|TRBV2
ASSGGVAGIYEQY
>TRBJ1-3|TRBD1|TRBV30
AWGETGASGNTIY
>TRBJ2-2|NA|TRBV7-9
ASSFSAQGTGELF
>TRBJ1-2|NA|TRBV28
ASSLRDTGYT
>TRBJ1-2|NA|TRBV30
AWSVGVFSYGYT
>TRBJ1-2|NA|TRBV9
ASSVSGQARYGYT
>TRBJ2-2|TRBD2|TRBV5-1
ASSRLAGVNTGELF
>TRBJ2-7|NA|TRBV14
ASSQIQATYEQY
>TRBJ1-3|TRBD1|TRBV23-1
ASSQWGQGDPVSGNTIY
>TRBJ2-2|NA|TRBV6-4
ASSEVSGAGELF
>TRBJ2-5|NA|TRBV7-9
ASSLGLGWGADQY
>TRBJ2-1|TRBD2|TRBV5-8
ACPRDESGRHYNEQF
>TRBJ2-3|NA|TRBV7-3
ASSLGRIITDTQY
>TRBJ2-7|NA|TRBV28
ASRGGPSYEQY
>TRBJ1-1|NA|TRBV30
AWSYWASEAF
>TRBJ2-1|TRBD2|TRBV7-7
ASSFLSGISSYNEQF
>TRBJ1-1|NA|TRBV28
ASSLGGTVNTEAF
>TRBJ1-2|NA|TRBV11-2
ASSLGQPLMGYT
>TRBJ2-1|TRBD2|TRBV29-1
SVAGGSSYNEQF
>TRBJ2-5|NA|TRBV2
ASSEGLQETQY
>TRBJ2-7|NA|TRBV7-9
ASSSQYRVGYEQY
>TRBJ1-2|NA|TRBV7-2
ASSQLPGPNYGYT
>TRBJ1-2|TRBD1|TRBV7-2
ASSLGPGQGISGYT
>TRBJ2-2|NA|TRBV4-2
ASSKKRDWNTGELF
>TRBJ1-5|NA|TRBV12-5
ASGTREGQPYSNQPQH
>TRBJ1-5|NA|TRBV4-2
ASSQVGRKPQH
>TRBJ2-7|NA|TRBV7-2
ASSLVAEQY
>TRBJ2-3|NA|TRBV7-9
ASSFSGTQY
>TRBJ1-1|NA|TRBV7-2
ASSLFRTEAF
>TRBJ2-7|TRBD1|TRBV11-2
ASSFDRGGQY
>TRBJ2-1|TRBD2|TRBV5-1
ASSRTSGDNEQF
>TRBJ1-5|NA|TRBV19
ASSTNRGNQPQH
>TRBJ2-1|NA|TRBV20-1
SASQYNEQF
>TRBJ2-5|NA|TRBV11-2
ASSLDHDIQETQY
>TRBJ1-5|NA|TRBV6-6
ASRAGSSNQPQH
>TRBJ2-7|NA|TRBV27
ASSLAAPHEQY
>TRBJ1-2|NA|TRBV10-2
APRHGKFGYGYT
>TRBJ2-3|NA|TRBV28
ASTGRGLSTDTQY
>TRBJ2-1|TRBD2|TRBV5-4
ASSQPSSGSYNEQF
>TRBJ1-3|TRBD1|TRBV6-5
ASSYRGQGAGNTIY
>TRBJ1-1|NA|TRBV4-1
ASSQAPGNTEAF
>TRBJ2-3|NA|TRBV19
ASSPWQGSTDTQY
>TRBJ1-1|TRBD1|TRBV30
ARTPRGRGEAF
>NA|TRBD2|TRBV5-1
ASSLLVAGSYEQY
>TRBJ2-5|NA|TRBV11-1
ASSPLLATKETQY
>TRBJ1-2|NA|TRBV18
ASSPRDDGYT
>TRBJ2-3|NA|TRBV5-1
ASRQTGSTDTQY
>TRBJ2-1|TRBD2|TRBV30
AWSVGLAGVVEQF